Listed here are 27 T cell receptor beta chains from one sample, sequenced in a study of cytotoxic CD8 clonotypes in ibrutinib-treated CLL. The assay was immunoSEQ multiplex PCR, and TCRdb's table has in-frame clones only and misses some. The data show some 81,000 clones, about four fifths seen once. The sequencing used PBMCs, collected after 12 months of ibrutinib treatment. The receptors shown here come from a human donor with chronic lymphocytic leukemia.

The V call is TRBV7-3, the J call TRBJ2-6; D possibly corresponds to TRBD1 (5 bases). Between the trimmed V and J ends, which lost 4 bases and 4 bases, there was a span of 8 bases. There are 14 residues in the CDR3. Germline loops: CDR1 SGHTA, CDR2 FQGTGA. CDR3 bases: TGTGCCAGCAGCTCAGGGATCGGGGCCAACGTCCTGACTTTC. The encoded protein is CASSSGIGANVLTF.

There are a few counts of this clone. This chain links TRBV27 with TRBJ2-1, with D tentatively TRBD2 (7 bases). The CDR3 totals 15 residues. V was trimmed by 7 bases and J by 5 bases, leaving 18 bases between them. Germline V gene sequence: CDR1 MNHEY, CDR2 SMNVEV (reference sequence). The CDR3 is CASTLGASGNNEQFF. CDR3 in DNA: TGTGCCAGCACCCTGGGGGCTAGCGGAAACAATGAGCAGTTCTTC.

This chain's CDR3 is CASSPRGQYYEQYF. The CDR3 DNA sequence: TGTGCCAGCTCACCCCGGGGGCAGTACTACGAGCAGTACTTC. V usage is TRBV18 and J usage is TRBJ2-7, with D perhaps matching TRBD1 or TRBD2 (6 bases each). This CDR3 comprises 14 residues. Germline CDR1 reads KGHSH; CDR2 reads LQKENI. V was shortened by 3 bases and J by 3 bases, with 12 bases between the two germline ends. Supplemented by reference TRBV18 and TRBJ2-7, the full variable domain reads NAGVMQNPRHLVRRRGQEARLRCSPMKGHSHVYWYRQLPEEGLKFMVYLQKENIIDESGMPKERFSAEFPKEGPSILRIQQVVRGDSAAYFCASSPRGQYYEQYFGPGTRLTVT.

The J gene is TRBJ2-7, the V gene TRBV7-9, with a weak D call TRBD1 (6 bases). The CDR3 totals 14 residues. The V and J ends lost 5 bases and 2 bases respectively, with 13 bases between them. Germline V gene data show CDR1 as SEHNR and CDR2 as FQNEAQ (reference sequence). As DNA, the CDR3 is TGTGCCAGCAGCCAACCCGGGACACCCTACGAGCAGTACTTC. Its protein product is CASSQPGTPYEQYF.

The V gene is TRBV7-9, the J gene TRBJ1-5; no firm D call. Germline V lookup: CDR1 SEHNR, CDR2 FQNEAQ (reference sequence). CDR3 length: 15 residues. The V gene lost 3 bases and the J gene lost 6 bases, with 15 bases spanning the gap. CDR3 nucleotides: TGTGCCAGCAGCTTCGGCCCCCCAGTGGGTCAGCCCCAGCATTTT. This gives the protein CASSFGPPVGQPQHF.

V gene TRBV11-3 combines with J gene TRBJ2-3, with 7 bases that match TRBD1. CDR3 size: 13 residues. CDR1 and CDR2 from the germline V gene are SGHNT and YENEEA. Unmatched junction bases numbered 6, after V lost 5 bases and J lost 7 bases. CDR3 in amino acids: CASSPKGQNTQYF. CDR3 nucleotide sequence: TGTGCCAGCAGCCCCAAGGGACAGAATACGCAGTATTTT.

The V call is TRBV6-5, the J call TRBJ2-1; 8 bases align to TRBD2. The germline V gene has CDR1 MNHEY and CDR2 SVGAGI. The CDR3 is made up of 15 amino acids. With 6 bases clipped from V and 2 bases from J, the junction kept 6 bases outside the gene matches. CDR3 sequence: CASRRSGGPYNEQFF. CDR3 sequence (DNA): TGTGCCAGCAGACGGAGCGGGGGCCCCTACAATGAGCAGTTCTTC.

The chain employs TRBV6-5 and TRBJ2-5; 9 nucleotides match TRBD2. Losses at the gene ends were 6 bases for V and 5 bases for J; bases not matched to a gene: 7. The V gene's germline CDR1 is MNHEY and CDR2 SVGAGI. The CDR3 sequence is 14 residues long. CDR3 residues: CASRGVAGAETQYF. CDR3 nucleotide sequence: TGTGCCAGCAGGGGGGTAGCGGGAGCGGAGACCCAGTACTTC.

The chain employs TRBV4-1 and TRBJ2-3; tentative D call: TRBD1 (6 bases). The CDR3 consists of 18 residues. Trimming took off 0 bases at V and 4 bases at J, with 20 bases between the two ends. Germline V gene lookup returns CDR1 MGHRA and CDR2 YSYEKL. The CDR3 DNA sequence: TGCGCCAGCAGCCAAGATGTAGAGGACAAGGGGGTGGCAGATACGCAGTATTTT. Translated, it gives CASSQDVEDKGVADTQYF.

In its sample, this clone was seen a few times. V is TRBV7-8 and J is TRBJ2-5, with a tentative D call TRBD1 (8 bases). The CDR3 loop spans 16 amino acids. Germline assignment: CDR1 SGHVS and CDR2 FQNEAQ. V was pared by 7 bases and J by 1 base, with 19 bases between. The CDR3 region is CASTEGGTGAQETQYF. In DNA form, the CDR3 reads TGTGCCAGCACCGAGGGGGGGACAGGCGCCCAAGAGACCCAGTACTTC.

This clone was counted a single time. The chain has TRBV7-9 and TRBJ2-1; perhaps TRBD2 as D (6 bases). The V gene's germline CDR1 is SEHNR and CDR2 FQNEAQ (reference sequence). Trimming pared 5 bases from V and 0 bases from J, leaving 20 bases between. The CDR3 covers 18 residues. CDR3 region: CASSPGSGEISSYNEQFF. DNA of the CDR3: TGTGCCAGCAGCCCCGGGTCGGGGGAGATAAGCTCCTACAATGAGCAGTTCTTC. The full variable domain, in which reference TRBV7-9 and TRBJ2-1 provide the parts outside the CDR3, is DTGVSQNPRHKITKRGQNVTFRCDPISEHNRLYWYRQTLGQGPEFLTYFQNEAQLEKSRLLSDRFSAERPKGSFSTLEIQRTEQGDSAMYLCASSPGSGEISSYNEQFFGPGTRLTVL.

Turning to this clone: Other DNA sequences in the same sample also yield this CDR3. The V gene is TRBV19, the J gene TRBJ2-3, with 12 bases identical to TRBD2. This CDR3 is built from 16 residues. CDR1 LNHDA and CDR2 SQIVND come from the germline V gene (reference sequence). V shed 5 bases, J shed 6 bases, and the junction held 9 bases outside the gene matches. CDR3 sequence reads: CASSPRTSGEGDTQYF. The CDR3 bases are TGTGCCAGTAGTCCCCGGACTAGCGGGGAGGGGGATACGCAGTATTTT.

CDR3: CASRVFSDGNTIYF. The CDR3 nucleotides are TGTGCCAGTAGGGTTTTTTCGGATGGAAACACCATATATTTT. The gene calls are TRBV19 and TRBJ1-3, with D unclear. CDR1 and CDR2 from the germline V gene are LNHDA and SQIVND (reference sequence). The CDR3 sequence is 14 residues long. V was clipped by 6 bases and J by 3 bases, with 12 bases between them. Full variable domain (remainder filled in from reference TRBV19 and TRBJ1-3): DGGITQSPKYLFRKEGQNVTLSCEQNLNHDAMYWYRQDPGQGLRLIYYSQIVNDFQKGDIAEGYSVSREKKESFPLTVTSAQKNPTAFYLCASRVFSDGNTIYFGEGSWLTVV.

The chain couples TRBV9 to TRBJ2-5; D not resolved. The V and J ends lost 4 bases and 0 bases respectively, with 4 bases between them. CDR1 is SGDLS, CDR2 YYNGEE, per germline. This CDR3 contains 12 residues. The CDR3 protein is CASSQNQETQYF. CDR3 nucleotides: TGTGCCAGCAGCCAGAACCAAGAGACCCAGTACTTC. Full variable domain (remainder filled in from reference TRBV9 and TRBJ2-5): DSGVTQTPKHLITATGQRVTLRCSPRSGDLSVYWYQQSLDQGLQFLIQYYNGEERAKGNILERFSAQQFPDLHSELNLSSLELGDSALYFCASSQNQETQYFGPGTRLLVL.

The CDR3 coding sequence is TGTGCCACCCAAAGACAGGGGGGCTATGGCTACACCTTC. This sequence encodes CATQRQGGYGYTF. J is TRBJ1-2 and V is TRBV19, with TRBD1 matching over 9 bases. The germline V gene has CDR1 LNHDA and CDR2 SQIVND (reference sequence). Trimming removed 10 bases from V and 4 bases from J; junction bases left unmatched: 7. This CDR3 contains 13 residues. The complete variable domain, with remaining parts taken from reference TRBV19 and TRBJ1-2, reads DGGITQSPKYLFRKEGQNVTLSCEQNLNHDAMYWYRQDPGQGLRLIYYSQIVNDFQKGDIAEGYSVSREKKESFPLTVTSAQKNPTAFYLCATQRQGGYGYTFGSGTRLTVV.

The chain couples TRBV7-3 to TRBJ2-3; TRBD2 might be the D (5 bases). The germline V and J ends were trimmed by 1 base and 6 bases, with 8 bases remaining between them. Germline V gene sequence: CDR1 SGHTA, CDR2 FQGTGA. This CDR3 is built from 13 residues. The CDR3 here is CASSLSTGDTQYF. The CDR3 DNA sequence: TGTGCCAGCAGCTTAAGTACGGGGGATACGCAGTATTTT.

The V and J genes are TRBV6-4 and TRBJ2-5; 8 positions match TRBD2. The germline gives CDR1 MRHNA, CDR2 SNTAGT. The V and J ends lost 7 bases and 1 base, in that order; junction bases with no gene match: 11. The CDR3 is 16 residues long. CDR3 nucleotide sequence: TGTGCCAGCACCCGGGGGGGCAGGTCAATCCAAGAGACCCAGTACTTC. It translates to CASTRGGRSIQETQYF.

CDR3 sequence reads: CASSRGLAGPGGTDTQYF. DNA for the CDR3: TGTGCCAGCTCCCGGGGGCTAGCGGGCCCCGGCGGGACAGATACGCAGTATTTT. V usage is TRBV18 and J usage is TRBJ2-3; 8 bases are a match to TRBD2. The CDR3 has 18 residues. J lost 3 bases, V lost 6 bases, and 17 bases had no gene match. In germline, CDR1 is KGHSH, CDR2 LQKENI. The full variable domain, in which reference TRBV18 and TRBJ2-3 provide the parts outside the CDR3, is NAGVMQNPRHLVRRRGQEARLRCSPMKGHSHVYWYRQLPEEGLKFMVYLQKENIIDESGMPKERFSAEFPKEGPSILRIQQVVRGDSAAYFCASSRGLAGPGGTDTQYFGPGTRLTVL.

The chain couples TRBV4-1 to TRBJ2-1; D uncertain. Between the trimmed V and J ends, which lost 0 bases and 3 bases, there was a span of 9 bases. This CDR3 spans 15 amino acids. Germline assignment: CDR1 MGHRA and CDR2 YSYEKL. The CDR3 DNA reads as TGCGCCAGCAGCCAAGATGAGGCCGACTACAATGAGCAGTTCTTC. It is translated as CASSQDEADYNEQFF.

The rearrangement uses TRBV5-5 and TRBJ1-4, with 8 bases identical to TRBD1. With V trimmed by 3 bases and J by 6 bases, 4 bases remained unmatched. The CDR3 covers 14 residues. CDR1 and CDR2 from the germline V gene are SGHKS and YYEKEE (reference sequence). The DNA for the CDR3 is TGTGCCAGCAGCTCACAGGGGGGTTATGAAAAACTGTTTTTT. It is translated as CASSSQGGYEKLFF.

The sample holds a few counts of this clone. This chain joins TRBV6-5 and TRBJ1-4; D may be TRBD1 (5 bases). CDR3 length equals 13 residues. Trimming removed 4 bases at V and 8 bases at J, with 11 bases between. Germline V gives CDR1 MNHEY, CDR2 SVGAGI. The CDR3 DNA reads TGTGCCAGCAGTTTCACGGAGGGGGAAAAACTGTTTTTT. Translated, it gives CASSFTEGEKLFF.

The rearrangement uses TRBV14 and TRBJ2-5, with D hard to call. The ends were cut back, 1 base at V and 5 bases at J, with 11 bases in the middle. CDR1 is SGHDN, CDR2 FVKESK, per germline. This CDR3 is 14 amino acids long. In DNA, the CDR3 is TGTGCCAGCAGCCAAGGCGCCCGTGCGGAGACCCAGTACTTC. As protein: CASSQGARAETQYF.

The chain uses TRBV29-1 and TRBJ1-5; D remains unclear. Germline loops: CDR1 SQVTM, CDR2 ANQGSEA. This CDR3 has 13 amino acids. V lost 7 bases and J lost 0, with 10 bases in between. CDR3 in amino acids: CSAVVGSNQPQHF. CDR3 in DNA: TGCAGCGCCGTAGTGGGTAGCAATCAGCCCCAGCATTTT.

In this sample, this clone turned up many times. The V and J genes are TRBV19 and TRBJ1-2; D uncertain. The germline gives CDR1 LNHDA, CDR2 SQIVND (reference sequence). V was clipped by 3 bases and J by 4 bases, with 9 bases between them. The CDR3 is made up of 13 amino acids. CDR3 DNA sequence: TGTGCCAGTAGTATCGGGCAGATCTATGGCTACACCTTC. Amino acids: CASSIGQIYGYTF.

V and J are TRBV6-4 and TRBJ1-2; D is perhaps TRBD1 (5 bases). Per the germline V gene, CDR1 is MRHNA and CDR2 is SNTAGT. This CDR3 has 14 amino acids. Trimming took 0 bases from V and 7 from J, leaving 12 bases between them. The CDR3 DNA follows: TGTGCCAGCAGTGACTCGGCAGGGTTTCGTGGCTACACCTTC. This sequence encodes CASSDSAGFRGYTF.

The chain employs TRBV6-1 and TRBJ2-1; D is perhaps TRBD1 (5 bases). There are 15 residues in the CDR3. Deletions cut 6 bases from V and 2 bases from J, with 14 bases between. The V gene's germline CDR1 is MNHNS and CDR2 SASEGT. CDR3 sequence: CASSPTEPPYNEQFF. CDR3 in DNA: TGTGCCAGCAGCCCGACAGAGCCCCCCTACAATGAGCAGTTCTTC.

CDR3 residues: CASSVGQRTDTQYF. In DNA form, the CDR3 reads TGTGCCAGCAGCGTAGGTCAGCGCACAGATACGCAGTATTTT. The rearrangement links TRBV9 to TRBJ2-3, with unresolved D. V gave up 0 bases and J gave up 1 base, with 6 bases separating them. The CDR3 consists of 14 residues. Germline V gives CDR1 SGDLS, CDR2 YYNGEE.